This is a list of T cell receptor beta chains from one sample in a study of T cell changes during pregnancy in multiple sclerosis. TCRdb's copy holds only in-frame clones and misses some; the assay was immunoSEQ multiplex PCR. The data show 18,000 or so clones, about 89% seen once. The input for sequencing was CD8+ T cells from peripheral blood mononuclear cells, taken in the third trimester of pregnancy. These receptors all come from a female donor in good health, enrolled as a control in a pregnancy study. Both conserved end residues are trimmed from each CDR3.

length	V	CDR3
13	TRBV28	ASSLGALQKETQY
11	TRBV19	ASSIEGQDLET
14	TRBV5-1	ASSLQGTPNTGELF
13	TRBV7-9	ASSTGTSAHNEQF
14	TRBV4-1	ASSQDELEAPDTQY
13	TRBV27	ASRLLGSSGNTIY
11	TRBV5-6	ASSLVANTEAF
14	TRBV15	ATSETSGPPYNEQF
13	TRBV7-8	ASSSRTELNTEAF
13	TRBV6-6	ASSYPGQGRFEQY
13	TRBV21-1	ASTLGVAGESEQF
9	TRBV28	ASSFGGPLH
13	TRBV7-9	ASSLTTGGIETQY
14	TRBV4-1	ASSHFWGESNQPQH
11	TRBV13	ASSKTRLETQY
12	TRBV11-3	ASSSPGPGSEQF
14	TRBV28	ASTPRSGLEGYEQY
14	TRBV5-1	ASSWLRGRENTEAF
13	TRBV19	ASSIVQGGKNGYT
12	TRBV28	ASSSDRENTEAF
10	TRBV7-9	ASSPSGNEQF
14	TRBV4-2	ASSQDVETGKETQY
12	TRBV15	ATSREGQTGELF
12	TRBV27	ASSQGWGGDGYT
17	TRBV5-6	ASSLGLWGDGRISYEQY
14	TRBV28	ASSPLPGQGPYGYT
11	TRBV30	AWSVLMNTEAF
9	TRBV27	ASSSEDTQY
12	TRBV6-4	ASSGGGATDTQY
9	TRBV27	ASSLYNEQF
13	TRBV6-4	ASSETAGTTDTQY
14	TRBV13	ASSRPSTGWPYEQY
13	TRBV7-9	ASSLGTTSTYEQY
15	TRBV28	ASRVVGQGSSTDTQY
12	TRBV7-9	ASSYTANTGELF
12	TRBV19	ASSTSTGDREQY
13	TRBV28	ASSRLAGGPTEQY
14	TRBV11-2	ASSQSTTGGFGEQF